The 28 T cell receptor beta chains below all came from one sample that was sequenced in a study of OX40 agonist ivuxolimab in advanced cancers. This table comes from immunoSEQ multiplex PCR, and its TCRdb copy is limited to in-frame clones, with some not included. The table has roughly 75,000 clones, 80% to 90% seen once. The sequences come from CD4+ or CD8+ T cells sorted from blood, collected in a trial of the OX40 agonist ivuxolimab. Receptors were obtained from an adult with an advanced solid tumor such as melanoma, head and neck, liver or kidney cancer.

The chain couples TRBV2 to TRBJ1-3, with D uncertain. Germline V lookup: CDR1 SNHLY, CDR2 FYNNEI. The CDR3 contains 13 residues. V was shortened by 6 bases and J by 4 bases, with 10 bases between the two germline ends. CDR3 amino acids: CASSGGYGNTIYF. The CDR3 nucleotides are TGTGCCAGCAGCGGCGGTTACGGAAACACCATATATTTT.

This clone was detected once. This chain links TRBV30 with TRBJ1-3; unclear D gene. The CDR3 runs 17 residues. Germline CDR1 and CDR2: GTSNPN and SVGIG (reference sequence). Deletions cut 2 bases from V and 0 bases from J, with 17 bases between. In DNA form, the CDR3 reads TGTGCCTGGAGTCTAACCTTTGACACCGACTCTGGAAACACCATATATTTT. Translated, it gives CAWSLTFDTDSGNTIYF.

The chain uses TRBV2 and TRBJ2-3, with D uncertain. The CDR3 is 15 residues long. Germline values: CDR1 SNHLY, CDR2 FYNNEI. V gave up 1 base and J gave up 2 bases, with 10 bases separating them. The CDR3 region has the DNA TGTGCCAGCAGTGAAGTCGGGCCTATCACAGATACGCAGTATTTT. Protein product: CASSEVGPITDTQYF.

This sequence joins TRBV4-3 and TRBJ2-5; TRBD1 matches at 7 bases. Trimming took 6 bases from V and 1 from J; bases not matched to a gene: 2. CDR3 length: 13 amino acids. Germline V gene sequence: CDR1 LGHNA, CDR2 YSLEER. CDR3 loop: CASSRDSQETQYF. CDR3 sequence (DNA): TGCGCCAGCAGTCGGGACAGCCAAGAGACCCAGTACTTC.

This chain connects TRBV27 to TRBJ1-2; no reliable D call. V was pared by 5 bases and J by 5 bases, with 12 bases between. From germline, CDR1 is MNHEY and CDR2 SMNVEV (reference sequence). The CDR3 runs 13 residues. The CDR3 sequence: CASSRREGYGYTF. CDR3 bases: TGTGCCAGCAGTCGTAGGGAGGGATATGGCTACACCTTC.

J is TRBJ2-1 and V is TRBV11-3; D not certain. Trimming took 1 base from V and 7 from J, leaving 11 bases between them. The CDR3 covers 14 residues. Germline V gene sequence: CDR1 SGHNT, CDR2 YENEEA. The CDR3 reads CASSLGVNTNEQFF. CDR3 bases: TGTGCCAGCAGCTTAGGGGTGAATACGAATGAGCAGTTCTTC.

This clone was seen a single time. The chain combines TRBV19 with TRBJ1-4, with a possible D match to TRBD1 (6 bases). The germline CDR1 and CDR2 sequences are LNHDA and SQIVND (reference sequence). The CDR3 loop spans 13 amino acids. CDR3 sequence: CLCRGSELEKLFF. The CDR3 DNA reads TGTCTCTGCAGGGGCAGCGAACTTGAAAAACTGTTTTTT.

This clone appeared once. The chain is built from TRBV5-1 and TRBJ2-3, with D hard to call. The V end was cut by 0 bases, the J end by 3 bases, with 14 bases between. Per the germline V gene, CDR1 is SGHRS and CDR2 is YFSETQ. The CDR3 length is 16 residues. CDR3 in amino acids: CASSLVTRLRTDTQYF. CDR3 DNA: TGCGCCAGCAGCTTGGTGACCCGGTTGAGAACAGATACGCAGTATTTT. Full variable domain (rest looked up from reference TRBV5-1 and TRBJ2-3): KAGVTQTPRYLIKTRGQQVTLSCSPISGHRSVSWYQQTPGQGLQFLFEYFSETQRNKGNFPGRFSGRQFSNSRSEMNVSTLELGDSALYLCASSLVTRLRTDTQYFGPGTRLTVL.

The V call is TRBV5-1, the J call TRBJ2-2; 8 positions match TRBD2. Trimming removed 0 bases from V and 1 base from J; junction bases left unmatched: 11. Per the germline V gene, CDR1 is SGHRS and CDR2 is YFSETQ. The CDR3 length is 19 residues. The CDR3 DNA reads TGCGCCAGCAGCTTGGCCGAGGGTTTAGCGGGGCGGAACACCGGGGAGCTGTTTTTT. Residues: CASSLAEGLAGRNTGELFF.

The chain has TRBV9 and TRBJ1-2, with 8 bases that match TRBD1. The CDR3 covers 14 residues. Per germline, CDR1 SGDLS and CDR2 YYNGEE. J lost 4 bases, V lost 0 bases, and 2 bases had no gene match. Here the CDR3 DNA reads TGTGCCAGCAGCGTAGATGGGACAGGCTATGGCTACACCTTC. This sequence encodes CASSVDGTGYGYTF.

The CDR3 reads CASSGGPYTDTQYF. The CDR3 bases are TGTGCCAGCAGCGGTGGGCCCTACACAGATACGCAGTATTTT. The V call is TRBV5-4, the J call TRBJ2-3; D uncertain. V was trimmed by 4 bases and J by 2 bases, leaving 11 bases between them. The germline gives CDR1 SGHNT, CDR2 YYREEE (reference sequence). The CDR3 length is 14 residues.

The J gene is TRBJ1-3, the V gene TRBV5-6; the D is unclear. Germline V gene sequence: CDR1 SGHDT, CDR2 YYEEEE. The CDR3 is 14 residues long. Trimming took 4 bases from V and 8 from J, leaving 16 bases between them. DNA for the CDR3: TGTGCCAGCAGCCGAGAGACTCGAGGTCACACCATATATTTT. Its protein product is CASSRETRGHTIYF. Full variable domain (rest looked up from reference TRBV5-6 and TRBJ1-3): DAGVTQSPTHLIKTRGQQVTLRCSPKSGHDTVSWYQQALGQGPQFIFQYYEEEERQRGNFPDRFSGHQFPNYSSELNVNALLLGDSALYLCASSRETRGHTIYFGEGSWLTVV.

The chain uses TRBV4-1 and TRBJ2-5, with TRBD1 matching over 7 bases. This CDR3 is built from 13 residues. Germline CDR1 and CDR2: MGHRA and YSYEKL. After removal of 5 bases from V and 4 bases from J, the junction contained 4 bases not matched to a gene. CDR3 amino acids: CASSSGTVETQYF. The CDR3 bases are TGCGCCAGCAGCTCAGGGACAGTAGAGACCCAGTACTTC.

V and J are TRBV30 and TRBJ1-4, with a weak D call TRBD1 (5 bases). V lost 0 bases, J lost 4 bases, and 9 bases lay in between. The CDR3 is 14 residues long. Germline values: CDR1 GTSNPN, CDR2 SVGIG (reference sequence). DNA of the CDR3: TGTGCCTGGAGTGTACGGGGGGTTAATGAAAAACTGTTTTTT. Protein product: CAWSVRGVNEKLFF.

This sequence joins TRBV29-1 and TRBJ2-2; D is possibly TRBD1 or TRBD2 (6 bases each). Trimming removed 4 bases from V and 5 bases from J, with 14 bases in between. Germline CDR1 is SQVTM and CDR2 is ANQGSEA. The CDR3 extends over 14 amino acids. The DNA for the CDR3 is TGCAGCGTTGCCCGGGGGCCAGGGACCGGGGAGCTGTTTTTT. This sequence encodes CSVARGPGTGELFF.

The gene calls are TRBV5-5 and TRBJ2-2; 8 bases line up with TRBD1. Germline CDR1 is SGHKS and CDR2 is YYEKEE (reference sequence). The CDR3 covers 17 residues. With V trimmed by 2 bases and J by 6 bases, 12 bases remained unmatched. This chain's CDR3 is CASSLNTYQGAPGELFF. In DNA form, the CDR3 reads TGTGCCAGCAGCTTAAATACTTATCAGGGGGCGCCCGGGGAGCTGTTTTTT.

J is TRBJ1-2 and V is TRBV5-1, with 9 positions matching TRBD1. CDR1 and CDR2 (germline): SGHRS, YFSETQ. The V gene end was trimmed by 2 bases and the J gene end by 2 bases; junction bases not matched to a gene: 7. CDR3 length: 16 amino acids. CDR3 residues: CASSLFGTGTNYGYTF. The CDR3 region has the DNA TGCGCCAGCAGCTTATTCGGGACAGGGACCAACTATGGCTACACCTTC.

V usage is TRBV4-2 and J usage is TRBJ1-1; the D gene is possibly TRBD1 (6 bases). This CDR3 contains 15 residues. The V and J ends lost 3 bases and 6 bases respectively, with 17 bases between them. Germline V gene lookup returns CDR1 LGHNA and CDR2 YNFKEQ. CDR3 DNA sequence: TGTGCCAGCAGCCAGCCTACAGGGCAGGAGGCTGAAGCTTTCTTT. Translated, it gives CASSQPTGQEAEAFF.

V is TRBV12-5 and J is TRBJ1-5, with TRBD1 matching 7 bases. The V segment lost 6 bases and the J segment 0 bases; nucleotides outside the gene matches: 8. The CDR3 has 16 amino acids. CDR1 and CDR2 from the germline V gene are LGHNT and FRNRAP. CDR3 coding DNA: TGTGCTAGTGGCCCGGAGGGGGCGTATAGCAATCAGCCCCAGCATTTT. Its protein is CASGPEGAYSNQPQHF.

The rearrangement uses TRBV14 and TRBJ1-3, with no clear D. Between the trimmed V and J ends, which lost 4 bases and 1 base, there was a span of 5 bases. The CDR3 loop spans 13 amino acids. The V gene's germline CDR1 is SGHDN and CDR2 FVKESK. The CDR3 loop reads CASSPSSGNTIYF. CDR3 sequence (DNA): TGTGCCAGCAGCCCATCATCTGGAAACACCATATATTTT.

The rearrangement joins TRBV9 to TRBJ2-4; D uncertain. Per germline, CDR1 SGDLS and CDR2 YYNGEE. The CDR3 is 12 residues long. Trimming shortened V by 4 bases and J by 8 bases, and 10 bases separated the two germline ends. The CDR3 DNA sequence: TGTGCCAGCAGCCCTGACTGGGACATTCAGTACTTC. It translates to CASSPDWDIQYF.

This rearrangement joins TRBV19 to TRBJ2-5; 12 nucleotides agree with TRBD2. The CDR3 has 16 residues. V lost 7 bases, J lost 1 base, and 7 bases stayed unmatched. CDR1 and CDR2 from the germline V gene are LNHDA and SQIVND (reference sequence). CDR3: CASTPLAGGGQETQYF. The CDR3 DNA sequence: TGTGCCAGTACCCCTCTAGCGGGGGGGGGCCAAGAGACCCAGTACTTC. Together with reference TRBV19 and TRBJ2-5, the CDR3 gives the full variable domain: DGGITQSPKYLFRKEGQNVTLSCEQNLNHDAMYWYRQDPGQGLRLIYYSQIVNDFQKGDIAEGYSVSREKKESFPLTVTSAQKNPTAFYLCASTPLAGGGQETQYFGPGTRLLVL.

The chain combines TRBV5-1 with TRBJ2-2; possibly TRBD1 or TRBD2 for D (5 bases each). This CDR3 has 16 residues. Germline CDR1 and CDR2: SGHRS and YFSETQ. Trimming removed 1 base from V and 7 bases from J, with 17 bases in between. The CDR3 is CASSLSIGAAVGELFF. CDR3 in DNA: TGCGCCAGCAGCTTGTCAATCGGGGCGGCGGTCGGGGAGCTGTTTTTT.

The chain employs TRBV9 and TRBJ2-1; 11 bases line up with TRBD2. V shed 2 bases and J 7 bases; nucleotides not matched to a gene: 8. This CDR3 spans 16 amino acids. Germline V CDR1 and CDR2: SGDLS, YYNGEE. The CDR3, as DNA: TGTGCCAGCAGCGTCTATAGCGGGGGGGCCGTGAATGAGCAGTTCTTC. This gives the protein CASSVYSGGAVNEQFF.

The chain couples TRBV7-8 to TRBJ1-1; possibly TRBD1 for D (5 bases). V lost 3 bases and J lost 1, with 9 bases in between. In germline, CDR1 is SGHVS, CDR2 FQNEAQ. The CDR3 spans 14 residues. The CDR3: CASSLIGTNTEAFF. For the CDR3, the DNA is TGTGCCAGCAGCTTGATAGGGACGAACACTGAAGCTTTCTTT.

This clone turned up a few times. Other DNA sequences within the sample encode an identical CDR3. V is TRBV7-3 and J is TRBJ2-3; D not resolved. Germline V gene lookup returns CDR1 SGHTA and CDR2 FQGTGA. V was pared by 2 bases and J by 2 bases, with 2 bases between. This CDR3 contains 12 residues. The CDR3 region has the DNA TGTGCCAGCAGCTTAGACACAGATACGCAGTATTTT. Translation gives CASSLDTDTQYF.

This clone was detected once. V and J are TRBV6-5 and TRBJ2-1; TRBD2 is a possible D gene (7 bases). CDR1 and CDR2 from the germline V gene are MNHEY and SVGAGI. Trimming stripped 5 bases from V and 9 bases from J, with 20 bases between. The CDR3 covers 15 residues. The CDR3 DNA reads as TGTGCCAGCAGTACGAACGGGGGGCGGGCCGGTGAGCAGTTCTTC. Its protein is CASSTNGGRAGEQFF.

The J gene is TRBJ1-5, the V gene TRBV28; 7 nucleotides agree with TRBD1. V shed 2 bases and J 3 bases; nucleotides not matched to a gene: 7. The germline V gene encodes CDR1 MDHEN and CDR2 SYDVKM. The CDR3 is made up of 16 amino acids. CDR3 sequence (DNA): TGTGCCAGCAGTTTAGATAAGGGGGCGAACAATCAGCCCCAGCATTTT. Its translation: CASSLDKGANNQPQHF.